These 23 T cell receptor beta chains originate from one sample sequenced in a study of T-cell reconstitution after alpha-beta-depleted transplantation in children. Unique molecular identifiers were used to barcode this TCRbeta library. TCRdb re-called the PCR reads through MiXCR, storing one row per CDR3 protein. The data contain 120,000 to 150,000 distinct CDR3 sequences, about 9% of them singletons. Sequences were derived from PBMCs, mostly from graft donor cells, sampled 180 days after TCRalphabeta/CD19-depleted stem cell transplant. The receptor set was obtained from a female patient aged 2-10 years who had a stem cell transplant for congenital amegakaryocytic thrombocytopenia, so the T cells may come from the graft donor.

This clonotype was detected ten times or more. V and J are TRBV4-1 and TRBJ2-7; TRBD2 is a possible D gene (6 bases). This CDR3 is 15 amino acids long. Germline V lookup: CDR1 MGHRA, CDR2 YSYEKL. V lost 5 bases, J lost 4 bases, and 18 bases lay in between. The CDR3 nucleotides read TGCGCCAGCAGCTATCGGGACTCCCAGTGGTACGAGCAGTACTTC. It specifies CASSYRDSQWYEQYF.

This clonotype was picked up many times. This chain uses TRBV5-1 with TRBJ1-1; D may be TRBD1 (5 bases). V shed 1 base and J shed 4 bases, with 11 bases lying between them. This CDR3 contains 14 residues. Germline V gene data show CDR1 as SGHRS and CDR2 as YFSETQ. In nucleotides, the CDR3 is TGCGCCAGCAGCTTGAGTGGGGGAAGCACTGAAGCTTTCTTT. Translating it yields CASSLSGGSTEAFF.

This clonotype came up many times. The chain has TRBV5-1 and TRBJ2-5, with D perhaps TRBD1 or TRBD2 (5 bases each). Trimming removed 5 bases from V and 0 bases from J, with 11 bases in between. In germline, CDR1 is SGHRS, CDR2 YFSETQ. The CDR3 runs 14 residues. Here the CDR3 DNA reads TGCGCCAGCAGTCCCGGGACGTACCAAGAGACCCAGTACTTC. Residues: CASSPGTYQETQYF.

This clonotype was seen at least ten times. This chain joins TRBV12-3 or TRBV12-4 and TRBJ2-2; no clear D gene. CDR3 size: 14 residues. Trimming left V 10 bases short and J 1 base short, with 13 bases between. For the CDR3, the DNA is TGTGCCACCACTCCTTTCCAGAACACCGGGGAGCTGTTTTTT. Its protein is CATTPFQNTGELFF.

The CDR3 sequence is CASSEHSYEQYF. The CDR3 DNA is TGTGCCAGTAGTGAGCACTCCTACGAGCAGTACTTC. The V and J genes are TRBV19 and TRBJ2-7; D gene ambiguous. Trimming took off 5 bases at V and 0 bases at J, with 5 bases between the two ends. The CDR3 spans 12 residues. Germline values: CDR1 LNHDA, CDR2 SQIVND (reference sequence).

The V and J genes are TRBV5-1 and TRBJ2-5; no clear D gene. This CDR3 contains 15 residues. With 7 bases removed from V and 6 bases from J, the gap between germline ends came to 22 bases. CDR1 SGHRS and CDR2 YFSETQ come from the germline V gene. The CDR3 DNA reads TGCGCCAGCGGGCAAGATCCTGGGGTGGGGAAGACCCAGTACTTC. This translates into CASGQDPGVGKTQYF.

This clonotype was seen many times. CDR3 coding DNA: TGTGCCAGCAGTTTATCGACTAGCGAGCGAGAGACCCAGTACTTC. It translates to CASSLSTSERETQYF. The V and J genes are TRBV27 and TRBJ2-5; 8 nucleotides line up with TRBD2. Losses at the gene ends were 0 bases for V and 4 bases for J; bases not matched to a gene: 4. This CDR3 spans 15 amino acids. CDR1 and CDR2 from the germline V gene are MNHEY and SMNVEV (reference sequence).

The CDR3 is CASSLVSHGTYEQYF. For the CDR3, the DNA is TGTGCCAGCAGCTTAGTTTCACACGGAACCTACGAGCAGTACTTC. The chain is built from TRBV7-2 and TRBJ2-7; no clear D gene. The V gene lost 1 base and the J gene lost 2 bases, with 12 bases spanning the gap. Germline CDR1 and CDR2: SGHTA and FQGNSA. The CDR3 loop spans 15 amino acids.

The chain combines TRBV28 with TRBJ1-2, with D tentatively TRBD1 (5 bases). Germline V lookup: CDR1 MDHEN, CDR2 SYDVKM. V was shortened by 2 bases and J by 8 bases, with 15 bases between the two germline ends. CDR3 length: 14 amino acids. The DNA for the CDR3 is TGTGCCAGCAGTTTACCTAACTCGGGGGAGGGCTACACCTTC. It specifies CASSLPNSGEGYTF.

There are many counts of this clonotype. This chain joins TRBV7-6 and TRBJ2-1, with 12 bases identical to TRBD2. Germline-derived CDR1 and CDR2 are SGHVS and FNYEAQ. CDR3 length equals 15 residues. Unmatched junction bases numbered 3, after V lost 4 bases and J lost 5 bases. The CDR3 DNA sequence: TGTGCCAGCAGCTCCTGGACTAGCGGGGACAATGAGCAGTTCTTC. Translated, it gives CASSSWTSGDNEQFF.

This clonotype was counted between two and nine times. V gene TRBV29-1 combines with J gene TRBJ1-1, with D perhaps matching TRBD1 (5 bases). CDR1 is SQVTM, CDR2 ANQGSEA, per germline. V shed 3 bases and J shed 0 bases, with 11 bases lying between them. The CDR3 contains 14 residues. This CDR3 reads CSVEGQTMNTEAFF. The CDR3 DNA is TGCAGCGTTGAGGGGCAGACGATGAACACTGAAGCTTTCTTT.

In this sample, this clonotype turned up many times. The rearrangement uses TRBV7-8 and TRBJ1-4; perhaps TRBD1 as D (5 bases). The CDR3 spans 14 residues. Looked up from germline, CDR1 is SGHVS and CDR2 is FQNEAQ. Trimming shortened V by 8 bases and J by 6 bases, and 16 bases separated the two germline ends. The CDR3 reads CASRLGEVDEKLFF. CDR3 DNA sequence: TGTGCCAGCCGACTGGGGGAAGTAGATGAAAAACTGTTTTTT. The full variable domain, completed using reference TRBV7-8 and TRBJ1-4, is GAGVSQSPRYKVAKRGQDVALRCDPISGHVSLFWYQQALGQGPEFLTYFQNEAQLDKSGLPSDRFFAERPEGSVSTLKIQRTQQEDSAVYLCASRLGEVDEKLFFGSGTQLSVL.

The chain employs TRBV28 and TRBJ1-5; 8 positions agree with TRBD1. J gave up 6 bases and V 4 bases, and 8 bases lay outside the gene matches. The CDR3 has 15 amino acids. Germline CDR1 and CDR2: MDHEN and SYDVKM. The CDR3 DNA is TGTGCCAGCAGTTCCTTACAGGGGGGTGCTCAGCCCCAGCATTTT. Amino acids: CASSSLQGGAQPQHF.

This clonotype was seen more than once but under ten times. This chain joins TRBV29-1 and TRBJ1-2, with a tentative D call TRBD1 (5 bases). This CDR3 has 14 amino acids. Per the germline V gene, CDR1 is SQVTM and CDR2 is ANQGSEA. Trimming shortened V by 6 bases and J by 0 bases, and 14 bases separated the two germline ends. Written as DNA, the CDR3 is TGCAGCGTGCCGGGACGGAATGCTAACTATGGCTACACCTTC. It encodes CSVPGRNANYGYTF.

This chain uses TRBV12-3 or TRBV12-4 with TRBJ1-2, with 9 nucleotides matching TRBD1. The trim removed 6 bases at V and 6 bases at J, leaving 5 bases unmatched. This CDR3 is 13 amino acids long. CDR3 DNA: TGTGCCAGCAGCCATCGACAGGGGGATGGCTACACCTTC. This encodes CASSHRQGDGYTF.

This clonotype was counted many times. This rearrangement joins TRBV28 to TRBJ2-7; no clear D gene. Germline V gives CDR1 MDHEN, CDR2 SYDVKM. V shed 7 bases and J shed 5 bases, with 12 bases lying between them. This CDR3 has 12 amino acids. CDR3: CASKTWTDEQYF. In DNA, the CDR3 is TGTGCCAGCAAAACTTGGACGGACGAGCAGTACTTC.

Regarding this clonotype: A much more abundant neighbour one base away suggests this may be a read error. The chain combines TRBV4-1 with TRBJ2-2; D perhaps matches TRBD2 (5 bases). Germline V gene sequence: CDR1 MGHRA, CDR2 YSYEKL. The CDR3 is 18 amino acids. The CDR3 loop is CACSQRFSASSNTGELFF. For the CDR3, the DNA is TGCGCCTGCAGCCAACGGTTTAGCGCCTCTTCGAACACCGGGGAGCTGTTTTTT.

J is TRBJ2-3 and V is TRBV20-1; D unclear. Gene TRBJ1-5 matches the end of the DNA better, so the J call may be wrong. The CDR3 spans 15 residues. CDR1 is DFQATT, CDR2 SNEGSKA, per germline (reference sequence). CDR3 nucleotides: TGCAGTGCTGACGAATTAGCGGGAGTGAGAGATACGCAGCATTTT. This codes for CSADELAGVRDTQHF.

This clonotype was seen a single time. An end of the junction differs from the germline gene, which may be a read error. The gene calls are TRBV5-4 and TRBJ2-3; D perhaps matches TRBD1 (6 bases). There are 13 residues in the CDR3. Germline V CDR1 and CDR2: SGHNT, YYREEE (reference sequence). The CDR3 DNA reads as TGTGCCAACAGCTTGGCAGGGGCAGATACGCAGTATTTT. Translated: CANSLAGADTQYF. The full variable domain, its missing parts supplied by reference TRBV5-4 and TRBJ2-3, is ETGVTQSPTHLIKTRGQQVTLRCSSQSGHNTVSWYQQALGQGPQFIFQYYREEENGRGNFPPRFSGLQFPNYSSELNVNALELDDSALYLCANSLAGADTQYFGPGTRLTVL.

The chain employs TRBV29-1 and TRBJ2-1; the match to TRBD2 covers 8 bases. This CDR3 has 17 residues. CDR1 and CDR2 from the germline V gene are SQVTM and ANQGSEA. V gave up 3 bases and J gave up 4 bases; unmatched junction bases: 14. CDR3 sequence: CSVDLGRVAGLYNEQFF. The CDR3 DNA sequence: TGCAGCGTTGATTTGGGGAGGGTAGCGGGATTATACAATGAGCAGTTCTTC.

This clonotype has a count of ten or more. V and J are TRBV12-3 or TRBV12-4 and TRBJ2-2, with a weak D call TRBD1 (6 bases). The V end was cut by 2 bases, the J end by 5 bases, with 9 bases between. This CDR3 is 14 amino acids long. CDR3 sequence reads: CASSLNRVTGELFF. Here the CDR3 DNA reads TGTGCCAGCAGTTTAAACAGGGTGACCGGGGAGCTGTTTTTT.

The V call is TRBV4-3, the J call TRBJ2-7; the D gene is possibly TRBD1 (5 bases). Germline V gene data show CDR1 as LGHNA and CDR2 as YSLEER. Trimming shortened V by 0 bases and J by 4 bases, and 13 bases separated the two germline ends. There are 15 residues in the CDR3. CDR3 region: CASSQEWGFGYEQYF. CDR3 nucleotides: TGCGCCAGCAGCCAAGAATGGGGCTTCGGTTACGAGCAGTACTTC.

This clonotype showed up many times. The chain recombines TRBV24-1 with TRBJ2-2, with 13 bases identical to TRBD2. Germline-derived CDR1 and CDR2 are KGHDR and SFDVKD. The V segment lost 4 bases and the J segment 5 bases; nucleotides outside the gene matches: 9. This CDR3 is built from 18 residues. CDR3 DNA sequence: TGTGCCACCAGTGACGGGACTAGCGGGATTTCCCGGACCGGGGAGCTGTTTTTT. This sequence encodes CATSDGTSGISRTGELFF.